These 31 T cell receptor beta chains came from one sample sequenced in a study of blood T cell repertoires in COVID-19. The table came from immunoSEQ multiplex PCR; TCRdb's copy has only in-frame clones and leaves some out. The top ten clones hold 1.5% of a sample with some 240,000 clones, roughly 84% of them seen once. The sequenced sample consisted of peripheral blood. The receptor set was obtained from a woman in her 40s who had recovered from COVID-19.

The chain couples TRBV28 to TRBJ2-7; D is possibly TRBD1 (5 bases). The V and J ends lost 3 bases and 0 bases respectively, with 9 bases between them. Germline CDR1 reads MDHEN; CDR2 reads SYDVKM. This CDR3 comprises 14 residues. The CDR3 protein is CASSFQGYSYEQYF. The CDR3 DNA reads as TGTGCCAGCAGTTTTCAGGGTTACTCCTACGAGCAGTACTTC.

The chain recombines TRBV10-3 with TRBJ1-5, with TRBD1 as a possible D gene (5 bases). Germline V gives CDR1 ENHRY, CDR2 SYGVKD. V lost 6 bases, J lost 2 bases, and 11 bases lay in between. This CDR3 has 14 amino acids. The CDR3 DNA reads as TGTGCCATCAGCCGGGGGGGACGCAATCAGCCCCAGCATTTT. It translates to CAISRGGRNQPQHF.

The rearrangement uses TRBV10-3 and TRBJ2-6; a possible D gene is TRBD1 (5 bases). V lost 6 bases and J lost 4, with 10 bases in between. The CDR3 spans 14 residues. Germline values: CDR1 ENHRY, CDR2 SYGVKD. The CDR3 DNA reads TGTGCCATCAGCGCAGGGTTAGGGGCCAACGTCCTGACTTTC. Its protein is CAISAGLGANVLTF.

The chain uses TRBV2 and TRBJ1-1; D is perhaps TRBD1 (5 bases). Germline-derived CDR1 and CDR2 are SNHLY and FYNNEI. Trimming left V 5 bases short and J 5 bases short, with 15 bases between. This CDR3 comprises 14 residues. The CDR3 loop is CASSTDLGGTEAFF. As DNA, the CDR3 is TGTGCCAGCAGTACCGACTTGGGGGGAACTGAAGCTTTCTTT.

The CDR3 coding sequence is TGTGCCACCAGCGGATGGGGCGCCAATGAGCAGTTCTTC. The encoded protein is CATSGWGANEQFF. V gene TRBV15 combines with J gene TRBJ2-1, with D possibly matching TRBD1 (5 bases). Germline V gives CDR1 LNHNV, CDR2 YYDKDF (reference sequence). Trimming stripped 5 bases from V and 6 bases from J, with 11 bases between. The CDR3 sequence is 13 residues long.

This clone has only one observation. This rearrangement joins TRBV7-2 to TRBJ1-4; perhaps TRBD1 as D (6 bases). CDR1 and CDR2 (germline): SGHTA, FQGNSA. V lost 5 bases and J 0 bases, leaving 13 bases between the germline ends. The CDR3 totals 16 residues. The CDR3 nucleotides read TGTGCCAGCAGCCCACAGACAGGTGCAACTAATGAAAAACTGTTTTTT. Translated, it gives CASSPQTGATNEKLFF.

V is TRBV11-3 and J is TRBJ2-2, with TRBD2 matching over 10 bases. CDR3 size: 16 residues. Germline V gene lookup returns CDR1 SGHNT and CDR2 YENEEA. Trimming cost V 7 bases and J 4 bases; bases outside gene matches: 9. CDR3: CASNWGASGGTGELFF. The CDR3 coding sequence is TGTGCCAGCAACTGGGGCGCTAGCGGGGGCACCGGGGAGCTGTTTTTT. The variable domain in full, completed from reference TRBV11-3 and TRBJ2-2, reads EAGVVQSPRYKIIEKKQPVAFWCNPISGHNTLYWYLQNLGQGPELLIRYENEEAVDDSQLPKDRFSAERLKGVDSTLKIQPAELGDSAVYLCASNWGASGGTGELFFGEGSRLTVL.

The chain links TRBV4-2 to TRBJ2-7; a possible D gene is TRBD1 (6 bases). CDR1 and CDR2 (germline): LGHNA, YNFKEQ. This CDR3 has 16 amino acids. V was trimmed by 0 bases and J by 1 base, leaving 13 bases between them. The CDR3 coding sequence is TGTGCCAGCAGCCAAGATACAGGGAAGAAATCCTACGAGCAGTACTTC. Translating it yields CASSQDTGKKSYEQYF.

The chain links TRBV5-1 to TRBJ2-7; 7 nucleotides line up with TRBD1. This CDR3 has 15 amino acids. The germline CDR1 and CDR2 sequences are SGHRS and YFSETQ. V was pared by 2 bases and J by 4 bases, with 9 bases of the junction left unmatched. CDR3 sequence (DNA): TGCGCCAGCAGCTTACAGGGGAACCCTCATTACGAGCAGTACTTC. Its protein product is CASSLQGNPHYEQYF.

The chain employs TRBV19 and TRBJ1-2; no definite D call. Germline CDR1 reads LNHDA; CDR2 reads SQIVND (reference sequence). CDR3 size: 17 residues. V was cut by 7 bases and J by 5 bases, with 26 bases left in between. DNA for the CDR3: TGTGCCAGTACAACTATACTCAAGTCTAGTAGCGGGTATGGCTACACCTTC. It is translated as CASTTILKSSSGYGYTF.

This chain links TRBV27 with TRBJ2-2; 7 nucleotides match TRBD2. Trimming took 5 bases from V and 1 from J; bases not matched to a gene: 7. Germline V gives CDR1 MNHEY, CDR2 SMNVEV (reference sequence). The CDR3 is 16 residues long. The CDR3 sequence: CASSPGEGRNTGELFF. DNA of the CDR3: TGTGCCAGCAGTCCCGGGGAGGGTAGGAACACCGGGGAGCTGTTTTTT.

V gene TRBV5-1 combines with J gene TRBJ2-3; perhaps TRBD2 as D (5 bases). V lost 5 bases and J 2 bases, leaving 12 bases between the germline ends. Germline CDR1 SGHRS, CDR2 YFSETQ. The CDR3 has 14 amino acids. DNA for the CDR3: TGCGCCAGCAGACTTGACGGGAACACAGATACGCAGTATTTT. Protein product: CASRLDGNTDTQYF. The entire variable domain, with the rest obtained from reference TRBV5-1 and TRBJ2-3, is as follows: KAGVTQTPRYLIKTRGQQVTLSCSPISGHRSVSWYQQTPGQGLQFLFEYFSETQRNKGNFPGRFSGRQFSNSRSEMNVSTLELGDSALYLCASRLDGNTDTQYFGPGTRLTVL.

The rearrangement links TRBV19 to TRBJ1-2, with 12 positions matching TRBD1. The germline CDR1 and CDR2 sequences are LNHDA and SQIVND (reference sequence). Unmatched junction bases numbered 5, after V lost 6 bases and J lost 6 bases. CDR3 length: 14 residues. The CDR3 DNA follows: TGTGCCAGTAGAGGGACAGGGGGCGCCGATGGCTACACCTTC. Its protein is CASRGTGGADGYTF.

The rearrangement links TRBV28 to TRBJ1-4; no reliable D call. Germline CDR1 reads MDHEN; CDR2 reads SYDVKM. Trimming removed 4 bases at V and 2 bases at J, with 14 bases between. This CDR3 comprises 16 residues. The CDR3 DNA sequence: TGTGCCAGCAGTTCCGCCGGGGAGGCCACTAATGAAAAACTGTTTTTT. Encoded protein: CASSSAGEATNEKLFF.

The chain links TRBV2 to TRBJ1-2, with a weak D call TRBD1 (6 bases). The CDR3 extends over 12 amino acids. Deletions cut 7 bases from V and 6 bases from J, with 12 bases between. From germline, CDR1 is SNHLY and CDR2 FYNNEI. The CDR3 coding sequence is TGTGCCAGCATCACACAGGGAAATGGCTACACCTTC. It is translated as CASITQGNGYTF. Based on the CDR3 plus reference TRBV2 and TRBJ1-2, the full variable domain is EPEVTQTPSHQVTQMGQEVILRCVPISNHLYFYWYRQILGQKVEFLVSFYNNEISEKSEIFDDQFSVERPDGSNFTLKIRSTKLEDSAMYFCASITQGNGYTFGSGTRLTVV.

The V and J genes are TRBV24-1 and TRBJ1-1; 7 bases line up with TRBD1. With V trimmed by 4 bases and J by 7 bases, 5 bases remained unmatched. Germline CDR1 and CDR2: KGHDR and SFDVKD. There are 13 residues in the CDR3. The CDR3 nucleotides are TGTGCCACCAGTGACTGGGACAGAGATGAAGCTTTCTTT. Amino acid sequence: CATSDWDRDEAFF.

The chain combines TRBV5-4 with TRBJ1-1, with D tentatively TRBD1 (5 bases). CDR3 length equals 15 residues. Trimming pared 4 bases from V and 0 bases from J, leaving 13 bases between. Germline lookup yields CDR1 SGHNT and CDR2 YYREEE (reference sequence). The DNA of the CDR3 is TGTGCCAGCAGCCTTACTAAGGGGATGAACACTGAAGCTTTCTTT. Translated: CASSLTKGMNTEAFF.

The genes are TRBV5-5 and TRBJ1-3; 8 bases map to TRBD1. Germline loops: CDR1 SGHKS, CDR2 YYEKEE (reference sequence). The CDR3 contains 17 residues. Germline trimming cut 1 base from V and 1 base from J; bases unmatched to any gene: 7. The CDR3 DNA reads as TGTGCCAGCAGCTTGAGACAGGGGCAGGAGTCTGGAAACACCATATATTTT. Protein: CASSLRQGQESGNTIYF.

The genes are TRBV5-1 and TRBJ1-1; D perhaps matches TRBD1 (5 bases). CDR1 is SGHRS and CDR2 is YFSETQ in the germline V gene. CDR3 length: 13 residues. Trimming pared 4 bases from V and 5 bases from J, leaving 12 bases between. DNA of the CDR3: TGCGCCAGCAGCCGACTGGGGGGGACTGAAGCTTTCTTT. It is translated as CASSRLGGTEAFF.

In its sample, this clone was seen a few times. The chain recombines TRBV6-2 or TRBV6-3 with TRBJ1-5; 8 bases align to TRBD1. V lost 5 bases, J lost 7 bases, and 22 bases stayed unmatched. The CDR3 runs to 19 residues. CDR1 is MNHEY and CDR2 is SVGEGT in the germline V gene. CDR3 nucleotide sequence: TGTGCCAGCAGTCCCCGGTCTGTCCCGAGACAGGGGTTTAAGCAGCCCCAGCATTTT. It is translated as CASSPRSVPRQGFKQPQHF.

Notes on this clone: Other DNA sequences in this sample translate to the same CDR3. The CDR3 reads CASRTDTGELFF. The CDR3 DNA reads as TGTGCCAGCAGGACTGACACCGGGGAGCTGTTTTTT. The chain recombines TRBV2 with TRBJ2-2; no reliable D call. Germline V lookup: CDR1 SNHLY, CDR2 FYNNEI. This CDR3 region has 12 residues. The V end was cut by 6 bases, the J end by 3 bases, with 5 bases between.

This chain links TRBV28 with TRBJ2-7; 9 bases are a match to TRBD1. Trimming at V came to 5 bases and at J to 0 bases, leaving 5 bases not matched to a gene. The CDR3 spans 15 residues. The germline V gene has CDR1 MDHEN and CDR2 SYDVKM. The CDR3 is CASSLGQGPSYEQYF. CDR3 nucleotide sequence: TGTGCCAGCAGTCTGGGACAGGGTCCCTCCTACGAGCAGTACTTC.

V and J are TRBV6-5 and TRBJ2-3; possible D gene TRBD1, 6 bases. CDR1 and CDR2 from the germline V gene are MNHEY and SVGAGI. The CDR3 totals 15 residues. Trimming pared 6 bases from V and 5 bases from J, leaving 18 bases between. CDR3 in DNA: TGTGCCAGCAGCGTAGGACCGGGACAAGGAGATACGCAGTATTTT. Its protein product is CASSVGPGQGDTQYF.

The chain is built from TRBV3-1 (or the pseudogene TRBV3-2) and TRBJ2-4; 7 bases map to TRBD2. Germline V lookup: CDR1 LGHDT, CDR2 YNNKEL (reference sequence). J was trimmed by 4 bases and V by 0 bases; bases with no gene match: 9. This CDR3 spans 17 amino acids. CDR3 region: CASSQDTSVGSKNIQYF. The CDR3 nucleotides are TGTGCCAGCAGCCAAGATACTAGCGTAGGTAGTAAAAACATTCAGTACTTC.

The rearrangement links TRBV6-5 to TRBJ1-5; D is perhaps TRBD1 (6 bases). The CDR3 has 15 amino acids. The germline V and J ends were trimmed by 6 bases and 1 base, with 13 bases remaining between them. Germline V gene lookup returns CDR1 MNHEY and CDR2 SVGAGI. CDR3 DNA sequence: TGTGCCAGCAGGCTATTGGACAGAAGCAATCAGCCCCAGCATTTT. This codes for CASRLLDRSNQPQHF.

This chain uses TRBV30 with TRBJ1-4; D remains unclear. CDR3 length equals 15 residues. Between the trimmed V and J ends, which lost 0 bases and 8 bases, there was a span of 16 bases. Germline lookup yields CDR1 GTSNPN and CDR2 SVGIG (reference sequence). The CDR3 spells CAWSVRVPPGEKLFF. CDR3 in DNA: TGTGCCTGGAGTGTACGGGTTCCTCCGGGGGAAAAACTGTTTTTT.

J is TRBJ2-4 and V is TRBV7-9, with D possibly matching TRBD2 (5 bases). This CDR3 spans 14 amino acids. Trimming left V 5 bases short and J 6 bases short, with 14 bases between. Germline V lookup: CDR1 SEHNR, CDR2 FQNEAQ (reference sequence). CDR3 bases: TGTGCCAGCAGCCCCCGCATAGGAGGAAACATTCAGTACTTC. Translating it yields CASSPRIGGNIQYF.

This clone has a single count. CDR3 bases: TGTGCCAGCAGCCTGGGACAGGGAGTCGCCGGGGAGCTGTTTTTT. Its protein is CASSLGQGVAGELFF. The V call is TRBV5-5, the J call TRBJ2-2; 9 bases line up with TRBD1. Germline CDR1 reads SGHKS; CDR2 reads YYEKEE (reference sequence). The junction had 7 bases not matched to a gene; V was cut back by 4 bases and J by 6 bases. This CDR3 region has 15 residues. The variable domain in full, completed from reference TRBV5-5 and TRBJ2-2, reads DAGVTQSPTHLIKTRGQQVTLRCSPISGHKSVSWYQQVLGQGPQFIFQYYEKEERGRGNFPDRFSARQFPNYSSELNVNALLLGDSALYLCASSLGQGVAGELFFGEGSRLTVL.

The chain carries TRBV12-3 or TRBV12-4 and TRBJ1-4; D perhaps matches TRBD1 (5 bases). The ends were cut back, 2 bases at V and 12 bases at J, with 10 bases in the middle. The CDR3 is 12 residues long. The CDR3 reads CASSLSREELFF. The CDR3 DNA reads TGTGCCAGCAGTTTATCCAGGGAAGAACTGTTTTTT.

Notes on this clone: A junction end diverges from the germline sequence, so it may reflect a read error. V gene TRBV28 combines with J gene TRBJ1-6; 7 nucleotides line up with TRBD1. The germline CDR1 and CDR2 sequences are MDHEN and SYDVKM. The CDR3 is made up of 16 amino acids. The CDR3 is CASSIWTGTQGSPLHF. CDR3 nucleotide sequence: TGTGCCAGCAGTATATGGACAGGTACTCAGGGTTCACCCCTCCACTTT.

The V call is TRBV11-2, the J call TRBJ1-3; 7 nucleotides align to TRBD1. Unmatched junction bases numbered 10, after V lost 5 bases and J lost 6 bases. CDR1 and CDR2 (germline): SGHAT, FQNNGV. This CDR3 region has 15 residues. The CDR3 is CASSPWTGSANTIYF. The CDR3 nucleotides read TGTGCCAGCAGCCCATGGACAGGATCAGCAAACACCATATATTTT.